One sample yielded the 20 T cell receptor beta chains listed below, sequenced in a study of T cell responses to AZD1222 COVID-19 vaccine (dated by TCRdb to the early 2020s). Library generation was performed with the immunoSEQ multiplex PCR assay. The immuneACCESS repertoire file appears here via TCRdb, limited to in-frame rearrangements. These files lack a portion of the clones; in checked studies, under half of the deficit traces to unresolved V genes, and the cause of the others is not known. Across this sample there are 150,000 to 200,000 clones, with about 91% seen only once. Clones ranked in the top ten supply about 4.5% of the sample. The meaning of the sample's time point label: baseline before first vaccination. The specimen comprised peripheral blood, sampled on day 0 of AZD1222 vaccination. Receptors originate from an adult in good health.

The rearrangement joins TRBV6-1 to TRBJ2-5; D not resolved. V was trimmed by 1 base and J by 0 bases, leaving 6 bases between them. Germline V gene lookup returns CDR1 MNHNS and CDR2 SASEGT. This CDR3 contains 14 residues. The CDR3 region is CASSEDRNQETQYF. CDR3 nucleotides: TGTGCCAGCAGTGAAGATCGAAACCAAGAGACCCAGTACTTC.

To note about this clone: This sample includes further DNA sequences coding for the same CDR3. The chain has TRBV28 and TRBJ1-2, with a tentative D call TRBD1 (6 bases). This CDR3 is 13 amino acids long. The germline gives CDR1 MDHEN, CDR2 SYDVKM. Trimming took 3 bases from V and 2 from J, leaving 7 bases between them. CDR3 coding DNA: TGTGCCAGCAGTTTTCAGGGGAACTATGGCTACACCTTC. It encodes CASSFQGNYGYTF.

The chain couples TRBV9 to TRBJ1-1; tentatively, D is TRBD1 (5 bases). The V end lost 4 bases, the J end lost 3 bases, and 7 bases lay between the germline ends. Germline V gene lookup returns CDR1 SGDLS and CDR2 YYNGEE. CDR3 size: 12 residues. The CDR3, as DNA: TGTGCCAGCAGCACGGGGGACACTGAAGCTTTCTTT. This codes for CASSTGDTEAFF.

The rearrangement links TRBV5-3 to TRBJ1-1; D gene ambiguous. TRBV5-3 is given ORF status, its function remaining uncertain. The germline V and J ends were trimmed by 1 base and 5 bases, with 12 bases remaining between them. There are 14 residues in the CDR3. CDR3 sequence reads: CARSLRGIGTEAFF. DNA for the CDR3: TGTGCCAGAAGCTTGCGAGGAATTGGGACTGAAGCTTTCTTT.

The CDR3 spells CASAWLRGEAFF. The DNA of the CDR3 is TGTGCCAGCGCATGGTTGCGGGGTGAAGCTTTCTTT. The chain carries TRBV28 and TRBJ1-1; D not resolved. CDR1 is MDHEN and CDR2 is SYDVKM in the germline V gene. V was clipped by 8 bases and J by 7 bases, with 14 bases between them. The CDR3 is made up of 12 amino acids.

This chain links TRBV19 with TRBJ1-2, with TRBD1 matching 12 bases. Losses at the gene ends were 1 base for V and 8 bases for J; bases not matched to a gene: 5. The CDR3 extends over 15 amino acids. Germline CDR1 is LNHDA and CDR2 is SQIVND (reference sequence). The CDR3 nucleotides read TGTGCCAGTAGTATAGGGGGACAGGGGGCAGGAGGCTACACCTTC. Protein sequence: CASSIGGQGAGGYTF.

This chain links TRBV30 with TRBJ1-2; D gene unclear. The CDR3 contains 13 residues. V lost 4 bases to trimming and J lost 0 bases, with 9 bases between them. CDR1 is GTSNPN and CDR2 is SVGIG in the germline V gene (reference sequence). The CDR3 spells CAWMTEPNYGYTF. CDR3 bases: TGTGCCTGGATGACCGAGCCTAACTATGGCTACACCTTC.

The chain links TRBV4-1 to TRBJ1-1; 11 bases are shared with TRBD1. The CDR3 extends over 17 amino acids. The germline gives CDR1 MGHRA, CDR2 YSYEKL. V shed 3 bases, J shed 3 bases, and the junction held 9 bases outside the gene matches. CDR3 in DNA: TGCGCCAGCAGCCATTGGACAGGGGGCATTCACGACACTGAAGCTTTCTTT. This translates into CASSHWTGGIHDTEAFF.

The rearrangement links TRBV28 to TRBJ2-7, with D perhaps being TRBD1 or TRBD2 (5 bases each). CDR1 and CDR2 from the germline V gene are MDHEN and SYDVKM. Trimming removed 5 bases at V and 4 bases at J, with 12 bases between. The CDR3 loop spans 13 amino acids. CDR3 residues: CASSRDPPYEQYF. The CDR3 nucleotides read TGTGCCAGCAGTCGGGACCCGCCTTACGAGCAGTACTTC. The full variable domain, rest sourced from reference TRBV28 and TRBJ2-7, is DVKVTQSSRYLVKRTGEKVFLECVQDMDHENMFWYRQDPGLGLRLIYFSYDVKMKEKGDIPEGYSVSREKKERFSLILESASTNQTSMYLCASSRDPPYEQYFGPGTRLTVT.

This chain uses TRBV28 with TRBJ2-7; a possible D gene is TRBD1 (5 bases). V was clipped by 5 bases and J by 5 bases, with 10 bases between them. Germline-derived CDR1 and CDR2 are MDHEN and SYDVKM. The CDR3 totals 12 residues. CDR3 sequence (DNA): TGTGCCAGCAGTCAGACAGTAAACGAGCAGTACTTC. Its translation is CASSQTVNEQYF.

The genes are TRBV5-6 and TRBJ1-2, with D perhaps TRBD1 (5 bases). The CDR3 length is 12 residues. Per germline, CDR1 SGHDT and CDR2 YYEEEE. V gave up 1 base and J gave up 8 bases, with 9 bases separating them. This CDR3 reads CASSLFRDGYTF. CDR3 DNA: TGTGCCAGCAGCTTGTTCCGGGACGGCTACACCTTC. Full variable domain (remainder filled in from reference TRBV5-6 and TRBJ1-2): DAGVTQSPTHLIKTRGQQVTLRCSPKSGHDTVSWYQQALGQGPQFIFQYYEEEERQRGNFPDRFSGHQFPNYSSELNVNALLLGDSALYLCASSLFRDGYTFGSGTRLTVV.

This chain uses TRBV19 with TRBJ1-5; possibly TRBD1 for D (6 bases). This CDR3 is built from 15 residues. Trimming removed 3 bases at V and 2 bases at J, with 11 bases between. Germline CDR1 and CDR2: LNHDA and SQIVND (reference sequence). Here the CDR3 DNA reads TGTGCCAGTAGTATGGGGGGCGCGGGCAATCAGCCCCAGCATTTT. Protein: CASSMGGAGNQPQHF.

This clone was seen a single time. The rearrangement joins TRBV30 to TRBJ2-5; 9 bases are a match to TRBD2. Germline V gene data show CDR1 as GTSNPN and CDR2 as SVGIG (reference sequence). The CDR3 spans 15 residues. With V trimmed by 0 bases and J by 9 bases, 11 bases remained unmatched. This CDR3 reads CAWSVLAGAKGAQYF. In nucleotides, the CDR3 is TGTGCCTGGAGTGTGTTAGCGGGAGCGAAAGGGGCCCAGTACTTC. Full variable domain (outside the CDR3, taken from reference TRBV30 and TRBJ2-5): SQTIHQWPATLVQPVGSPLSLECTVEGTSNPNLYWYRQAAGRGLQLLFYSVGIGQISSEVPQNLSASRPQDRQFILSSKKLLLSDSGFYLCAWSVLAGAKGAQYFGPGTRLLVL.

J is TRBJ2-1 and V is TRBV2; 9 bases are a match to TRBD2. This CDR3 spans 13 amino acids. The germline gives CDR1 SNHLY, CDR2 FYNNEI. V lost 8 bases and J lost 5; bases outside the gene matches: 4. As DNA, the CDR3 is TGTGCCAGCCCGGGACTAGCCCACAATGAGCAGTTCTTC. Translated: CASPGLAHNEQFF.

The V call is TRBV20-1, the J call TRBJ1-2; TRBD1 aligns across 7 bases. V lost 3 bases, J lost 8 bases, and 3 bases stayed unmatched. Germline V gene sequence: CDR1 DFQATT, CDR2 SNEGSKA (reference sequence). The CDR3 covers 11 residues. In DNA, the CDR3 is TGCAGTGCTAGCAGGGGGTACGGCTACACCTTC. This encodes CSASRGYGYTF.

V usage is TRBV6-5 and J usage is TRBJ2-1; D ambiguous. The germline V and J ends were trimmed by 3 bases and 0 bases, with 12 bases remaining between them. The germline V gene encodes CDR1 MNHEY and CDR2 SVGAGI. This CDR3 contains 16 residues. Written as DNA, the CDR3 is TGTGCCAGCAGTTATTCCGCCCCGAGCTCCTACAATGAGCAGTTCTTC. Its translation is CASSYSAPSSYNEQFF.

This clone was recorded only once. The chain carries TRBV6-5 and TRBJ1-3; D is ambiguous. The CDR3 totals 14 residues. Germline V lookup: CDR1 MNHEY, CDR2 SVGAGI. V shed 5 bases and J shed 2 bases, with 10 bases lying between them. Written as DNA, the CDR3 is TGTGCCAGCAGTCCCCTGGGCACTGGAAACACCATATATTTT. As protein: CASSPLGTGNTIYF.

The chain has TRBV5-6 and TRBJ2-5, with 12 bases aligning to TRBD2. Germline CDR1 reads SGHDT; CDR2 reads YYEEEE. V was pared by 2 bases and J by 7 bases, with 9 bases of the junction left unmatched. The CDR3 contains 16 residues. CDR3 protein: CASSLKLAGGGGTQYF. As DNA, the CDR3 is TGTGCCAGCAGCTTAAAACTAGCGGGAGGAGGGGGGACCCAGTACTTC.

This clone was observed a single time. The chain combines TRBV28 with TRBJ2-1, with D possibly being TRBD1 or TRBD2 (6 bases each). Trimming cost V 6 bases and J 6 bases, with 18 bases left between them. The CDR3 sequence is 15 residues long. Germline V gene sequence: CDR1 MDHEN, CDR2 SYDVKM. CDR3 nucleotide sequence: TGTGCCAGCAGAAAGGGGGGAATGCAATCCAATGAGCAGTTCTTC. The encoded protein is CASRKGGMQSNEQFF.

The chain joins TRBV18 to TRBJ2-3; a possible D gene is TRBD1 (6 bases). This CDR3 is built from 14 residues. Trimming pared 3 bases from V and 4 bases from J, leaving 11 bases between. Germline V CDR1 and CDR2: KGHSH, LQKENI. The CDR3 here is CASSPPTGPDTQYF. Here the CDR3 DNA reads TGTGCCAGCTCACCCCCCACAGGGCCAGATACGCAGTATTTT.